The subject of this entry is one TCR beta chain. What it binds is unknown. Germline V CDR1 and CDR2: LNHDA, SQIVND (reference sequence). Germline trimming cut 6 bases from V and 0 bases from J; bases unmatched to any gene: 5. The CDR3 is made up of 15 amino acids. The study made its TCR cDNA through 5'RACE template switching. That step introduced a universal primer site along with UMIs. TCRdb ran MiXCR on the 5' RACE reads and lists one entry per CDR3 protein. The sample has hundreds of thousands of distinct CDR3 sequences, 8.7% seen once. The record originates from a study of T cells after yellow fever vaccination. The study's findings and limits: Subsequent to the booster, the majority of primary-vaccination clones reappeared (less than 97% CD4, approximately 90% CD8). Although most clonotypes did not, a small share appeared in both CD4 and CD8 compartments. Within FACS-sorted repertoires, abundant clonotypes contaminating from the bulk population could be present.

The chain links TRBV19 to TRBJ2-1, with 7 nucleotides matching TRBD2. The sample in question was CD4+ T cells sorted from PBMCs, obtained 5 days after the yellow fever booster vaccination. This receptor was identified in a man aged 18-30 years who received the YFV17D yellow fever vaccine. CDR3 bases: TGTGCCAGTAGGGCCGGGGGGAGCTCCTACAATGAGCAGTTCTTC. Translated, it gives CASRAGGSSYNEQFF.